This is a list of T cell receptor beta chains from one sample in a study of HIV-infected patients and healthy controls. Using its own MiXCR run on the 5' RACE reads, TCRdb lists one record per CDR3 protein. This sample carries about 6,000 distinct CDR3 sequences, 7.5% to 10% of them seen once, and the ten largest clones take around 30%. This sample comprised blood, obtained during antiretroviral therapy. The receptors were sampled from an adult with HIV infection. CDR3s include the opening cysteine and the closing phenylalanine or tryptophan. The order of the fields is D gene, V gene, J gene, clone size, CDR3 DNA, CDR3 protein. D genes are given only for firm matches. Rows may omit the clone size; those that give it use once, few, many or a size class.

d_call: -
v_call: TRBV7-6
j_call: TRBJ2-7
clone_size: -
cdr3_nt: TGTGCCAGCAGCTTGTGGGAGGAATCCTACGAGCAGTACTTC
cdr3_aa: CASSLWEESYEQYF

d_call: -
v_call: TRBV20-1
j_call: TRBJ2-7
clone_size: -
cdr3_nt: TGCAGTGCTCGAGGACCAAGGCAGGGCGGAGCCTATGAGGACGAGCAGTACTTC
cdr3_aa: CSARGPRQGGAYEDEQYF

d_call: -
v_call: TRBV11-2
j_call: TRBJ2-1
clone_size: medium-sized
cdr3_nt: TGTGCCAGCAGCTTATGGAGCGGGCAGAGCTCCTACAATGAGCAGTTCTTC
cdr3_aa: CASSLWSGQSSYNEQFF

d_call: -
v_call: TRBV10-3
j_call: TRBJ1-1
clone_size: medium-sized
cdr3_nt: TGTGCCATCCAACCTGGGGGGCTCAGCGGGACTGAAGCTTTCTTT
cdr3_aa: CAIQPGGLSGTEAFF

d_call: -
v_call: TRBV6-6
j_call: TRBJ1-5
clone_size: many
cdr3_nt: TGTGCCAGCAGTTACGACTTTGGTCAGCCCCAGCATTTT
cdr3_aa: CASSYDFGQPQHF

d_call: -
v_call: TRBV5-1
j_call: TRBJ1-4
clone_size: medium-sized
cdr3_nt: TGCGCCAGCAGCCACGGAGGCGCCTGGGATCGACGAAATGAAAAACTGTTTTTT
cdr3_aa: CASSHGGAWDRRNEKLFF

d_call: TRBD1
v_call: TRBV28
j_call: TRBJ1-5
clone_size: medium-sized
cdr3_nt: TGTGCCAGCAGTTTATGGGGGACAGATCTTCAGCCCCAGCATTTT
cdr3_aa: CASSLWGTDLQPQHF

d_call: TRBD2
v_call: TRBV7-2
j_call: TRBJ2-7
clone_size: medium-sized
cdr3_nt: TGTGCCAGCAGCCTTAGACTAGCGGGAGGCTACGAGCAGTACTTC
cdr3_aa: CASSLRLAGGYEQYF

d_call: TRBD2
v_call: TRBV28
j_call: TRBJ2-7
clone_size: many
cdr3_nt: TGTGCCAGCAGTTTATTTCGGGGAGGGCCGGGGGAGCAGTACTTC
cdr3_aa: CASSLFRGGPGEQYF

d_call: TRBD2
v_call: TRBV20-1
j_call: TRBJ2-1
clone_size: -
cdr3_nt: TGCAGTTGTTACGGGCCCCCGGGTGGAGGGGATTATGCAGGCGGGAGCCCTGTTGGGTTCTTC
cdr3_aa: CSCYGPPGGGDYAGGSPVGFF

d_call: -
v_call: TRBV3-1
j_call: TRBJ2-3
clone_size: many
cdr3_nt: TGTGCCAGCAGCCAATTGACGGGGACAGATACGCAGTATTTT
cdr3_aa: CASSQLTGTDTQYF

d_call: -
v_call: TRBV15
j_call: TRBJ2-5
clone_size: many
cdr3_nt: TGTGCCACCAGCAGAGATCCCAGCTTTGAAGAGACCCAGTACTTC
cdr3_aa: CATSRDPSFEETQYF

d_call: -
v_call: TRBV4-1
j_call: TRBJ1-1
clone_size: many
cdr3_nt: TGCGCCAGCAGCCAAGAGCCGGGGAACACTGAAGCTTTCTTT
cdr3_aa: CASSQEPGNTEAFF

d_call: TRBD2
v_call: TRBV20-1
j_call: TRBJ2-7
clone_size: many
cdr3_nt: TGCAGTCTAGATCTAGCGGGAGGATACGAGCAGTACTTC
cdr3_aa: CSLDLAGGYEQYF

d_call: TRBD1
v_call: TRBV5-6
j_call: TRBJ1-1
clone_size: -
cdr3_nt: TGTGCCAGCAGGGGGGACAGCAACACTGAAGCTTTCTTT
cdr3_aa: CASRGDSNTEAFF

d_call: TRBD1
v_call: TRBV6-5
j_call: TRBJ1-1
clone_size: -
cdr3_nt: TGTGCCAGCAGTCCAGGGGGCGAGGGAACTGAAGCTTTCTTT
cdr3_aa: CASSPGGEGTEAFF

d_call: -
v_call: TRBV5-6
j_call: TRBJ1-3
clone_size: few
cdr3_nt: TGTGCCAGCAGCTTGCTGGGGGTCGATGGAAACACCATATATTTT
cdr3_aa: CASSLLGVDGNTIYF

d_call: -
v_call: TRBV12-3/TRBV12-4
j_call: TRBJ1-2
clone_size: many
cdr3_nt: TGTGCCAGCACCGAGCAAGCTAACTATGGCTACACCTTC
cdr3_aa: CASTEQANYGYTF

d_call: TRBD1
v_call: TRBV5-1
j_call: TRBJ1-5
clone_size: few
cdr3_nt: TGCGCCAGCAGCTTGGAGGGGGCAGGGAATCAGCCCCAGCATTTT
cdr3_aa: CASSLEGAGNQPQHF

d_call: -
v_call: TRBV6-1
j_call: TRBJ2-3
clone_size: many
cdr3_nt: TGTGCCAGCAGCGAGGGGGGGGAGACAGATACGCAGTATTTT
cdr3_aa: CASSEGGETDTQYF

d_call: TRBD1
v_call: TRBV5-5
j_call: TRBJ1-1
clone_size: medium-sized
cdr3_nt: TGTGCCAGCAGCTGGACAGGGGGTGCTATGGAAGCTTTCTTT
cdr3_aa: CASSWTGGAMEAFF

d_call: -
v_call: TRBV11-2
j_call: TRBJ1-5
clone_size: many
cdr3_nt: TGTGCCAGCAGCTTAGGGAGCGGCAATCAGCCCCAGCATTTT
cdr3_aa: CASSLGSGNQPQHF

d_call: TRBD1
v_call: TRBV20-1
j_call: TRBJ2-3
clone_size: few
cdr3_nt: TGCAGTGCCCCTCTTACAGGGGCCATTTGGAAGTCCTTCACAGATACGCAGTATTTT
cdr3_aa: CSAPLTGAIWKSFTDTQYF

d_call: -
v_call: TRBV7-2
j_call: TRBJ2-3
clone_size: medium-sized
cdr3_nt: TGTGCCAGCAGCTTAGATGGCACAGATACGCAGTATTTT
cdr3_aa: CASSLDGTDTQYF

d_call: -
v_call: TRBV27
j_call: TRBJ2-3
clone_size: medium-sized
cdr3_nt: TGTGCCAGCAGTTTACCTCTAGCTGGAGGGGGCACAGATACGCAGTATTTT
cdr3_aa: CASSLPLAGGGTDTQYF

d_call: -
v_call: TRBV27
j_call: TRBJ2-7
clone_size: medium-sized
cdr3_nt: TGTGCCAGCAGTTTTAGTAGGGCGACCTACGAGCAGTACTTC
cdr3_aa: CASSFSRATYEQYF

d_call: -
v_call: TRBV10-3
j_call: TRBJ2-7
clone_size: many
cdr3_nt: TGTGCCATCAGTGAGTCTGGGGGATACGAGCAGTACTTC
cdr3_aa: CAISESGGYEQYF

d_call: TRBD2
v_call: TRBV6-2/TRBV6-3
j_call: TRBJ2-2
clone_size: many
cdr3_nt: TGTGCCAGCAGCCAGGGACTAGCGGAAAACACCGGGGAGCTGTTTTTT
cdr3_aa: CASSQGLAENTGELFF